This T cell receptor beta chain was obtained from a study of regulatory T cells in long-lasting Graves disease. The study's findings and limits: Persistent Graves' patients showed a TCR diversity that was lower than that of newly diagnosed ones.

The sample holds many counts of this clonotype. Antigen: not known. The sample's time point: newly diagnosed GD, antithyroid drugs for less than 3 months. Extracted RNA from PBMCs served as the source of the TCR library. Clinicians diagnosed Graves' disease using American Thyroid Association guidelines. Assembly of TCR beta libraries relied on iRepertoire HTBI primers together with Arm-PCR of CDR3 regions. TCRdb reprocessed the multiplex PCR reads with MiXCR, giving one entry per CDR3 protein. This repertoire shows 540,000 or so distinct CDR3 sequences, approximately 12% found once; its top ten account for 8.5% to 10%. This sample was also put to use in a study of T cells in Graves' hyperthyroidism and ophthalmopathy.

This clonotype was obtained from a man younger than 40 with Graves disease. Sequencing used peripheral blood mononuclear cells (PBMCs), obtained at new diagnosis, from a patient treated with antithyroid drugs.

The CDR3 is CASTSLGGAGRTDTQYF. Written as DNA, the CDR3 is TGTGCCAGCACCTCCTTAGGTGGGGCGGGGCGCACAGATACGCAGTATTTT. This sequence joins TRBV7-9 and TRBJ2-3; maybe TRBD2 (6 bases). Germline V CDR1 and CDR2: SEHNR, FQNEAQ (reference sequence). Trimming pared 7 bases from V and 1 base from J, leaving 21 bases between. This CDR3 contains 17 residues.